The 9 T cell receptor beta chains below come from one sample, sequenced in a study of Graves' ophthalmopathy and Graves' hyperthyroidism. Investigators amplified TCR beta CDR3 regions from RNA transcripts. Second-round multiplex PCR came after first-round RT-PCR with HTBI primers. One entry per CDR3 protein, called by TCRdb with MiXCR from the multiplex PCR reads. In the table there are approximately 700,000 distinct CDR3 sequences, 40% of which are singletons. The sample was peripheral blood. The receptors shown here come from an adult man with Graves' ophthalmopathy.

This clonotype turned up a few times. The chain uses TRBV20-1 and TRBJ2-2; 9 bases map to TRBD1. In germline, CDR1 is DFQATT, CDR2 SNEGSKA (reference sequence). V lost 2 bases, J lost 7 bases, and 11 bases stayed unmatched. This CDR3 is 16 amino acids long. Here the CDR3 reads CSARKGQGGYGGELFF. CDR3 bases: TGCAGTGCTAGAAAGGGACAGGGTGGATACGGCGGGGAGCTGTTTTTT.

The chain links TRBV7-8 to TRBJ1-3; D not certain. The germline V gene encodes CDR1 SGHVS and CDR2 FQNEAQ. Trimming took off 6 bases at V and 4 bases at J, with 13 bases between the two ends. This CDR3 comprises 14 residues. The chain's CDR3 is CASSRTPGGNTIYF. Here the CDR3 DNA reads TGTGCCAGCAGTCGGACCCCCGGAGGAAACACCATATATTTT.

A few counts support this clonotype. The gene calls are TRBV7-9 and TRBJ2-5, with D possibly called TRBD1 or TRBD2 (7 bases each). V was clipped by 11 bases and J by 4 bases, with 17 bases between them. The V gene's germline CDR1 is SEHNR and CDR2 FQNEAQ (reference sequence). The CDR3 consists of 13 residues. CDR3 nucleotides: TGTGCCGTTCGGGGGGCAGGGGGAGAGACCCAGTACTTC. Its protein product is CAVRGAGGETQYF.

Many counts were recorded for this clonotype. The rearrangement links TRBV7-2 to TRBJ2-7; 7 bases are shared with TRBD2. The CDR3 runs to 14 residues. Germline assignment: CDR1 SGHTA and CDR2 FQGNSA. V dropped 3 bases and J dropped 4; count of bases not matched to a gene: 6. Written as DNA, the CDR3 is TGTGCCAGCAGCTTGGGGGGGTTCAGATACGAGCAGTACTTC. This sequence encodes CASSLGGFRYEQYF.

The chain combines TRBV7-2 with TRBJ1-1; 7 positions match TRBD1. This CDR3 is 14 amino acids long. Looked up from germline, CDR1 is SGHTA and CDR2 is FQGNSA. Trimming at V came to 2 bases and at J to 10 bases, leaving 10 bases not matched to a gene. The CDR3 protein is CASSLLQGQKVAFF. Here the CDR3 DNA reads TGTGCCAGCAGCTTATTGCAGGGACAGAAGGTAGCTTTCTTT.

This chain links TRBV12-3 or TRBV12-4 with TRBJ2-7; a weak D match, TRBD1 (6 bases). CDR3 size: 14 residues. V was shortened by 2 bases and J by 3 bases, with 11 bases between the two germline ends. The CDR3 coding sequence is TGTGCCAGCAGTTTAATGACAGGCATCTACGAGCAGTACTTC. The encoded protein is CASSLMTGIYEQYF.

This clonotype was seen a handful of times. The chain uses TRBV19 and TRBJ1-6; 7 positions agree with TRBD1. After removal of 5 bases from V and 3 bases from J, the junction contained 7 bases not matched to a gene. The CDR3 runs to 16 residues. Germline lookup yields CDR1 LNHDA and CDR2 SQIVND (reference sequence). CDR3 protein: CASSPWTGDYNSPLHF. The CDR3 DNA is TGTGCCAGTAGTCCCTGGACAGGAGACTATAATTCACCCCTCCACTTT.

This chain links TRBV29-1 with TRBJ2-7; 7 nucleotides match TRBD2. The CDR3 sequence is 14 residues long. The junction had 12 bases not matched to a gene; V was cut back by 7 bases and J by 3 bases. Germline lookup yields CDR1 SQVTM and CDR2 ANQGSEA. The CDR3 sequence: CSASSIASGYEQYF. In nucleotides, the CDR3 is TGCAGCGCCAGCAGTATCGCTAGCGGCTACGAGCAGTACTTC.

The gene calls are TRBV30 and TRBJ1-5, with D hard to call. V lost 2 bases, J lost 5 bases, and 10 bases lay in between. The germline V gene encodes CDR1 GTSNPN and CDR2 SVGIG (reference sequence). The CDR3 consists of 13 residues. CDR3 protein: CAWSTRGYQPQHF. The CDR3 region has the DNA TGTGCCTGGAGTACCAGAGGCTATCAGCCCCAGCATTTT. The full variable domain, with the rest looked up from reference TRBV30 and TRBJ1-5, is SQTIHQWPATLVQPVGSPLSLECTVEGTSNPNLYWYRQAAGRGLQLLFYSVGIGQISSEVPQNLSASRPQDRQFILSSKKLLLSDSGFYLCAWSTRGYQPQHFGDGTRLSIL.